Below, 27 T cell receptor beta chains from the same sample are listed, as sequenced in a study of T cell responses to AZD1222 COVID-19 vaccine. TCRdb's copy holds only in-frame clones and misses some; the assay was immunoSEQ multiplex PCR. The profile shows about 70,000 clones, over 80% of them singletons. The material was peripheral blood, obtained on day 0 of AZD1222 vaccination. The receptors shown here come from an adult in good health.

The chain links TRBV7-9 to TRBJ1-1; D might be TRBD1 (5 bases). From germline, CDR1 is SEHNR and CDR2 FQNEAQ (reference sequence). The CDR3 runs to 15 residues. The V and J ends lost 3 bases and 5 bases respectively, with 16 bases between them. CDR3 in DNA: TGTGCCAGCAGCTTGAGTCAGGGAAGAAGGACTGAAGCTTTCTTT. Translation: CASSLSQGRRTEAFF.

The CDR3 loop reads CASSLRQRGEKLFF. The CDR3 DNA sequence: TGCGCCAGCAGCTTGAGGCAGAGAGGTGAAAAACTGTTTTTT. The chain is built from TRBV5-1 and TRBJ1-4; no clear D. The CDR3 runs to 14 residues. Germline loops: CDR1 SGHRS, CDR2 YFSETQ. V was trimmed by 1 base and J by 7 bases, leaving 11 bases between them.

This clone was observed a single time. The V gene is TRBV9, the J gene TRBJ1-2; 7 nucleotides match TRBD1. This CDR3 has 12 residues. V lost 0 bases, J lost 7 bases, and 0 bases stayed unmatched. Germline V gene lookup returns CDR1 SGDLS and CDR2 YYNGEE. The CDR3 DNA sequence: TGTGCCAGCAGCGTAGAGGGGGCTGGCTACACCTTC. This codes for CASSVEGAGYTF.

This sequence joins TRBV12-3 or TRBV12-4 and TRBJ2-5; 8 nucleotides agree with TRBD1. V was pared by 6 bases and J by 5 bases, with 5 bases of the junction left unmatched. The CDR3 spans 13 residues. CDR3 residues: CASSRTGRETQYF. The DNA for the CDR3 is TGTGCCAGCAGCCGGACAGGGCGGGAGACCCAGTACTTC.

This chain uses TRBV6-5 with TRBJ1-6; 8 bases line up with TRBD1. V shed 6 bases, J shed 7 bases, and the junction held 5 bases outside the gene matches. This CDR3 region has 14 residues. CDR1 is MNHEY, CDR2 SVGAGI, per germline. CDR3 region: CASRGRQGNSPLHF. CDR3 in DNA: TGTGCCAGCAGAGGAAGACAGGGGAATTCACCCCTCCACTTT.

This chain connects TRBV7-6 to TRBJ1-1; the D gene is possibly TRBD1 (5 bases). Germline values: CDR1 SGHVS, CDR2 FNYEAQ. Trimming left V 6 bases short and J 10 bases short, with 15 bases between. The CDR3 has 12 amino acids. The CDR3 spells CASSTAQGVAFF. The CDR3 DNA sequence: TGTGCCAGCAGTACAGCTCAGGGCGTAGCTTTCTTT.

The chain is built from TRBV6-4 and TRBJ2-1; TRBD2 agrees at 13 bases. This CDR3 is 15 amino acids long. V gave up 3 bases and J gave up 6 bases; unmatched junction bases: 2. Looked up from germline, CDR1 is MRHNA and CDR2 is SNTAGT. The CDR3 coding sequence is TGTGCCAGCAGTGAAGGGACTAGCGGGGCCAATGAGCAGTTCTTC. The encoded protein is CASSEGTSGANEQFF.

J is TRBJ1-5 and V is TRBV6-5, with D unclear. The V end lost 0 bases, the J end lost 6 bases, and 9 bases lay between the germline ends. The CDR3 extends over 14 amino acids. The germline CDR1 and CDR2 sequences are MNHEY and SVGAGI. CDR3 DNA sequence: TGTGCCAGCAGTTACTCAAGGGTAGGTCAGCCCCAGCATTTT. Translation: CASSYSRVGQPQHF.

The chain recombines TRBV6-5 with TRBJ2-7; 7 bases agree with TRBD1. V lost 5 bases, J lost 4 bases, and 5 bases stayed unmatched. This CDR3 region has 13 residues. Germline CDR1 and CDR2: MNHEY and SVGAGI. CDR3 bases: TGTGCCAGCAGTCGGGACAGCTTGTACGAGCAGTACTTC. As protein: CASSRDSLYEQYF.

This clone was counted a few times. The chain combines TRBV7-3 with TRBJ1-1; D is unresolved. Trimming pared 5 bases from V and 1 base from J, leaving 8 bases between. The germline V gene has CDR1 SGHTA and CDR2 FQGTGA. This CDR3 region has 13 residues. The CDR3 sequence is CASSISPNTEAFF. In DNA form, the CDR3 reads TGTGCCAGCAGCATAAGCCCGAACACTGAAGCTTTCTTT.

The chain combines TRBV28 with TRBJ1-2; 10 nucleotides match TRBD1. The CDR3 spans 14 residues. Germline CDR1 and CDR2: MDHEN and SYDVKM. The trim removed 7 bases at V and 6 bases at J, leaving 8 bases unmatched. The CDR3 reads CASTPGQGYNGYTF. The CDR3 DNA sequence: TGTGCCAGCACTCCGGGACAGGGGTATAATGGCTACACCTTC.

CDR3 residues: CASSLGGAGNTIYF. In nucleotides, the CDR3 is TGCGCCAGCAGCTTGGGTGGGGCTGGAAACACCATATATTTT. This sequence joins TRBV5-1 and TRBJ1-3; D unresolved. Trimming left V 0 bases short and J 2 bases short, with 6 bases between. In germline, CDR1 is SGHRS, CDR2 YFSETQ. The CDR3 length is 14 residues. Combining the CDR3 with reference TRBV5-1 and TRBJ1-3 gives the whole variable domain KAGVTQTPRYLIKTRGQQVTLSCSPISGHRSVSWYQQTPGQGLQFLFEYFSETQRNKGNFPGRFSGRQFSNSRSEMNVSTLELGDSALYLCASSLGGAGNTIYFGEGSWLTVV.

The chain has TRBV5-6 and TRBJ1-2; no reliable D call. The germline CDR1 and CDR2 sequences are SGHDT and YYEEEE. With 3 bases removed from V and 7 bases from J, the gap between germline ends came to 10 bases. This CDR3 has 12 amino acids. As DNA, the CDR3 is TGTGCCAGCAGCTCATACGCGGGTGGCTACACCTTC. Its translation is CASSSYAGGYTF.

The V gene is TRBV3-1 (or the pseudogene TRBV3-2), the J gene TRBJ1-5, with D unresolved. Trimming cost V 2 bases and J 6 bases, with 8 bases left between them. This CDR3 contains 13 residues. Germline V gives CDR1 LGHDT, CDR2 YNNKEL (reference sequence). The CDR3 sequence is CASSQTRGQPQHF. The CDR3 DNA sequence: TGTGCCAGCAGCCAAACTCGAGGTCAGCCCCAGCATTTT.

The gene calls are TRBV27 and TRBJ2-7; 10 bases agree with TRBD2. The CDR3 runs 16 residues. Trimming took 0 bases from V and 0 from J; bases not matched to a gene: 2. The V gene's germline CDR1 is MNHEY and CDR2 SMNVEV (reference sequence). The CDR3 region has the DNA TGTGCCAGCAGTTTATCTCTAGCGGGGGCCTCCTACGAGCAGTACTTC. Its translation is CASSLSLAGASYEQYF.

The chain has TRBV18 and TRBJ1-2; no definite D call. With 3 bases removed from V and 0 bases from J, the gap between germline ends came to 11 bases. Germline assignment: CDR1 KGHSH and CDR2 LQKENI. The CDR3 contains 15 residues. This CDR3 reads CASSPGRVANYGYTF. In nucleotides, the CDR3 is TGTGCCAGCTCACCCGGCCGAGTCGCTAACTATGGCTACACCTTC.

The chain employs TRBV9 and TRBJ2-1; 8 nucleotides align to TRBD1. The CDR3 runs to 17 residues. J lost 0 bases, V lost 3 bases, and 8 bases had no gene match. The V gene's germline CDR1 is SGDLS and CDR2 YYNGEE. This CDR3 reads CASSETGGETSYNEQFF. CDR3 bases: TGTGCCAGCAGCGAAACAGGGGGAGAAACCTCCTACAATGAGCAGTTCTTC.

The rearrangement uses TRBV16 and TRBJ1-2; D is unresolved. Trimming cost V 0 bases and J 4 bases, with 9 bases left between them. This CDR3 is built from 14 residues. Germline V gene data show CDR1 as KGHSY and CDR2 as FQNENV. In nucleotides, the CDR3 is TGTGCCAGCAGCCAATCGCCGGGAGGCTATGGCTACACCTTC. It specifies CASSQSPGGYGYTF.

This chain joins TRBV4-1 and TRBJ1-3; tentative D call: TRBD1 (5 bases). Trimming removed 4 bases at V and 0 bases at J, with 16 bases between. CDR1 is MGHRA, CDR2 YSYEKL, per germline. The CDR3 is made up of 17 amino acids. CDR3 in DNA: TGCGCCAGCAGCCCGGGACCGCCGCTTTTCTCTGGAAACACCATATATTTT. Translating it yields CASSPGPPLFSGNTIYF.

This chain links TRBV7-2 with TRBJ2-7; 9 positions match TRBD1. This CDR3 spans 15 amino acids. The germline gives CDR1 SGHTA, CDR2 FQGNSA. In nucleotides, the CDR3 is TGTCTGACAACCCACGGGACAGGGATGACCTACGAGCAGTACTTC. It specifies CLTTHGTGMTYEQYF. Complete variable domain (other parts from reference TRBV7-2 and TRBJ2-7): GAGVSQSPSNKVTEKGKDVELRCDPISGHTALYWYRQSLGQGLEFLIYFQGNSAPDKSGLPSDRFSAERTGGSVSTLTIQRTQQEDSAVYLCLTTHGTGMTYEQYFGPGTRLTVT.

The V gene is TRBV7-2, the J gene TRBJ2-1; maybe TRBD2 (5 bases). CDR1 and CDR2 (germline): SGHTA, FQGNSA. The CDR3 consists of 19 residues. Trimming removed 1 base from V and 0 bases from J, with 19 bases in between. This CDR3 reads CASSLVWGSETPSYNEQFF. For the CDR3, the DNA is TGTGCCAGCAGCTTAGTCTGGGGTAGCGAGACCCCCTCCTACAATGAGCAGTTCTTC.

J is TRBJ2-1 and V is TRBV9; D unresolved. This CDR3 contains 14 residues. V was trimmed by 0 bases and J by 8 bases, leaving 12 bases between them. CDR1 is SGDLS, CDR2 YYNGEE, per germline. The CDR3 reads CASSVASRFHEQFF. In DNA form, the CDR3 reads TGTGCCAGCAGCGTAGCTAGTAGGTTTCATGAGCAGTTCTTC.

This clone has only one observation. The chain links TRBV7-9 to TRBJ1-3, with D tentatively TRBD1 (5 bases). The V and J ends lost 0 bases and 0 bases respectively, with 12 bases between them. Germline V gene data show CDR1 as SEHNR and CDR2 as FQNEAQ (reference sequence). The CDR3 sequence is 17 residues long. The CDR3 region has the DNA TGTGCCAGCAGCTTAGCTCTCAGGGCGAGCTCTGGAAACACCATATATTTT. It codes for CASSLALRASSGNTIYF.

The V and J genes are TRBV5-1 and TRBJ1-5; TRBD1 might be the D (5 bases). This CDR3 is 14 amino acids long. The V gene's germline CDR1 is SGHRS and CDR2 YFSETQ. V gave up 2 bases and J gave up 2 bases, with 8 bases separating them. Written as DNA, the CDR3 is TGCGCCAGCAGCTTTTCGGGGGGCAATCAGCCCCAGCATTTT. Translated: CASSFSGGNQPQHF.

The J gene is TRBJ1-5, the V gene TRBV12-3 or TRBV12-4, with unresolved D. V lost 5 bases to trimming and J lost 0 bases, with 5 bases between them. The CDR3 sequence is 13 residues long. CDR3 DNA: TGTGCCAGCAGTCAGTATAGCAATCAGCCCCAGCATTTT. This sequence encodes CASSQYSNQPQHF.

The CDR3 region has the DNA TGCGCCAGCAGCCAGGGGAGGGGGGTCCCAGAGACCCAGTACTTC. This sequence encodes CASSQGRGVPETQYF. The chain recombines TRBV4-3 with TRBJ2-5, with TRBD2 as a possible D gene (7 bases). V dropped 3 bases and J dropped 4 bases, with 15 bases sitting between them. The CDR3 is made up of 15 amino acids. Germline lookup yields CDR1 LGHNA and CDR2 YSLEER.

The V and J genes are TRBV5-4 and TRBJ1-2; weak D call: TRBD1 (5 bases). This CDR3 is 14 amino acids long. Germline V gene data show CDR1 as SGHNT and CDR2 as YYREEE (reference sequence). Trimming removed 1 base from V and 4 bases from J, with 11 bases in between. CDR3 nucleotides: TGTGCCAGCAGCTTGCAGGGCATGCGCTATGGCTACACCTTC. It encodes CASSLQGMRYGYTF.